Below, one T cell receptor (beta chain) is given with its context. The clone's antigen remains unknown. Base qualities are not provided; no much larger clone lies one nucleotide away. The CDR3, cysteine through phenylalanine, is 17 amino acids long. CDR3 DNA only is kept here, 51 bases in frame from base 1. CDR1 and CDR2 were assigned from the germline V gene as SGHVS and FNYEAQ. The V end loses 5 bases and the J end loses 5 bases, and a stretch of 19 bases separates them. These data are taken from a study of pediatric ulcerative colitis (dated 2019 in TCRdb). Notes on the research overall: From under ten newly diagnosed, treatment-naive pediatric ulcerative colitis patients and a few non-IBD control children, paired blood and rectal samples were collected.

What the work shows at the level of the full study, not this receptor alone: Significantly higher autologous blood-rectal clonal overlap was found in ulcerative colitis patients than in controls, which suggested increased T cell trafficking to inflamed tissue. Rectal repertoire features separated controls, mild-moderate and acute severe colitis patients; acute severe colitis showed reduced rectal diversity due to clonal expansions. A couple of rectal CDR3 clonotypes turned up in every ulcerative colitis patient but in none of the controls. For technical reasons, the blood samples of a couple of patients yielded substantially fewer templates, so those samples were excluded from the blood-rectal overlap analysis. The healthy control group was small, consisting of only a handful of individuals. Because repertoires were derived from total lymphocyte DNA, patterns in rare subsets such as regulatory T cells may not have been reflected.

Rearranged CDR3 beta regions were amplified from genomic DNA with multiplex V and J primers using the immunoSEQ TRB Survey service. Survey-level sequencing depth of up to 500,000 reads per sample was used to keep depth equal across samples. Libraries were purified, pooled and sequenced on Illumina technology. As for the authors' bioinformatics: Productive clonality, sample overlap, pairwise scatters, CDR3 beta length, V/D/J gene usage and productiveness were all assessed with the immunoSEQ online tools. Calculated diversity was defined as the number of unique rearrangements divided by total templates times 100, and Shannon and Simpson indices were additionally computed. Z-score normalized data were analyzed by principal component analysis with the R prcomp function and the ggbiplot package. Morisita's index was used to quantify the clonal overlap between blood and rectum within each subject. Imported from immuneACCESS, the table was reduced by TCRdb to in-frame sequences with V and J called. These copies leave out some clones; in studies compared against another copy, an unresolved V gene accounts for under half, and the cause of the remainder is not known. Clone size and the V and J calls come from that table; the DNA yielded D and trimming. The sample profile shows under 5,000 clones; about 92% of them were found once. Roughly 1% of the sample rests with the top ten.

The control children had a colonoscopy because IBD was suspected, showed normal endoscopy both macroscopically and histologically, and did not receive an IBD diagnosis during the next year. A blood sample was drawn at the time of the colonoscopy. The Wizard kit (Promega) was used to extract genomic DNA from the blood and intestinal samples. The rearranged segments are TRBV7-6 and TRBJ1-6; tentative D gene TRBD1, with 5 bases matching. This TCR was recovered from a boy under 18 who was a control in a study of pediatric ulcerative colitis. Sequenced: blood. The encoded CDR3 is CASSARRVRTDNSPLHF. The DNA is as follows: TGTGCCAGCAGCGCTCGCAGGGTGCGGACGGATAATTCACCCCTCCACTTT.